The clone carrying this TCR beta chain has a handful of counts. TCRdb re-analysed the 5' RACE reads in MiXCR, keeping a single row per CDR3 protein. The sample lists 350,000 to 400,000 distinct CDR3 sequences, 20% seen once, with 13% in the top ten. These data belong to a study of CD8 T cells in ankylosing spondylitis. CDR1 ENHRY and CDR2 SYGVKD come from the germline V gene. The CDR3 runs 15 residues. V lost 0 bases and J 4 bases, leaving 11 bases between the germline ends. The origin of this receptor is a male donor with ankylosing spondylitis or in good health (not recorded which). The chain employs TRBV10-3 and TRBJ2-3; weak D call: TRBD2 (6 bases). The sequenced sample was blood, either unsorted or a sorted T cell fraction (not recorded which). The CDR3 region is CAISESSPGADTQYF. The CDR3 nucleotides read TGTGCCATCAGTGAGTCTTCGCCGGGAGCAGATACGCAGTATTTT.